The 27 T cell receptor beta chains in this list originate from one sample, sequenced in a study of beta chain features in type 1 diabetes. Every isolated RNA sample was fully reverse transcribed, so sequencing captured expressed TCRB transcripts. Some clones are missing from TCRdb's copy, which holds only in-frame ones; the method was immunoSEQ multiplex PCR. The table records 550,000 to 850,000 clones, 10% to 15% of them present only once. No antigen has been assigned to these receptors. The study, taken as a whole, reports: Type 1 diabetes patients had TCRB CDR3s that were shorter (moderately but significantly so) in all four CD4+ subsets.

Sequencing used naive CD4+ T cells from blood. These receptors all stem from a man between 18 and 35 years old with type 1 diabetes.

The table lists this clone with a few counts. This sequence joins TRBV7-7 and TRBJ2-7, with 12 bases that match TRBD2. V was pared by 1 base and J by 5 bases, with 0 bases of the junction left unmatched. CDR3 size: 14 residues. Germline V CDR1 and CDR2: SSHAT, FNYEAQ (reference sequence). CDR3 sequence: CASSLGLAGDEQYF. The DNA for the CDR3 is TGTGCCAGCAGCTTAGGACTAGCGGGGGACGAGCAGTACTTC.

This clone has more than one count but fewer than ten. This chain uses TRBV19 with TRBJ2-7, with 14 bases aligning to TRBD2. From germline, CDR1 is LNHDA and CDR2 SQIVND (reference sequence). The V segment lost 3 bases and the J segment 2 bases; nucleotides outside the gene matches: 12. This CDR3 has 19 residues. Here the CDR3 DNA reads TGTGCCAGTAGTATCCAGCCCGGGACTAGCGGGGGCCCGACCTACGAGCAGTACTTC. Its translation: CASSIQPGTSGGPTYEQYF.

This rearrangement joins TRBV6-5 to TRBJ2-5; TRBD1 agrees at 9 bases. This CDR3 region has 16 residues. With 2 bases clipped from V and 2 bases from J, the junction kept 6 bases outside the gene matches. Germline V gives CDR1 MNHEY, CDR2 SVGAGI. CDR3 nucleotide sequence: TGTGCCAGCAGTTACAGGGGACAGGGTTTTCAAGAGACCCAGTACTTC. Amino acid sequence: CASSYRGQGFQETQYF.

Only a few counts were recorded for this clone. At the DNA level, this CDR3 is encoded by other sequences in the same sample as well. The chain carries TRBV15 and TRBJ1-2; TRBD1 might be the D (6 bases). The CDR3 covers 14 residues. Per germline, CDR1 LNHNV and CDR2 YYDKDF (reference sequence). Trimming stripped 0 bases from V and 5 bases from J, with 10 bases between. In DNA, the CDR3 is TGTGCCACCAGCAGAGACAGGGGCCTATATGGCTACACCTTC. It specifies CATSRDRGLYGYTF.

J is TRBJ1-5 and V is TRBV29-1, with D possibly matching TRBD1 (5 bases). The length of the CDR3 is 13 residues. V was shortened by 4 bases and J by 2 bases, with 9 bases between the two germline ends. In germline, CDR1 is SQVTM, CDR2 ANQGSEA. The CDR3 DNA follows: TGCAGCGTTGCTGGGGCAGGCAATCAGCCCCAGCATTTT. Protein sequence: CSVAGAGNQPQHF.

This clone was recorded a few times. The chain combines TRBV7-7 with TRBJ2-3; D gene unclear. The germline V gene has CDR1 SSHAT and CDR2 FNYEAQ (reference sequence). With 5 bases removed from V and 0 bases from J, the gap between germline ends came to 6 bases. This CDR3 has 13 residues. The DNA for the CDR3 is TGTGCCAGCAGCGACCCGAGCACAGATACGCAGTATTTT. It encodes CASSDPSTDTQYF.

In this sample, this clone turned up a few times. The gene calls are TRBV2 and TRBJ2-5; 8 bases are a match to TRBD2. Per the germline V gene, CDR1 is SNHLY and CDR2 is FYNNEI. The CDR3 runs 14 residues. Germline trimming cut 7 bases from V and 7 bases from J; bases unmatched to any gene: 11. The CDR3 reads CASKGLGEPGTQYF. CDR3 DNA sequence: TGTGCCAGCAAGGGACTAGGGGAGCCGGGGACCCAGTACTTC.

The V call is TRBV7-2, the J call TRBJ1-6, with D tentatively TRBD1 (6 bases). Germline CDR1 SGHTA, CDR2 FQGNSA. Trimming shortened V by 5 bases and J by 14 bases, and 16 bases separated the two germline ends. The CDR3 totals 13 residues. This CDR3 is CASSARQEWALHF. The CDR3 nucleotides read TGTGCCAGCAGCGCCCGACAGGAATGGGCCCTCCACTTT.

This rearrangement joins TRBV4-1 to TRBJ2-3; 7 bases align to TRBD1. Trimming at V came to 4 bases and at J to 2 bases, leaving 12 bases not matched to a gene. This CDR3 comprises 17 residues. From germline, CDR1 is MGHRA and CDR2 YSYEKL. CDR3 nucleotides: TGCGCCAGCAGCCGGACCCGGGACAGCGACTTCACAGATACGCAGTATTTT. This codes for CASSRTRDSDFTDTQYF.

With respect to this clone: One end of the junction varies from germline; a read error may be responsible. This chain links TRBV28 with TRBJ2-7, with 7 positions matching TRBD1. CDR3 length: 16 amino acids. Germline CDR1 is MDHEN and CDR2 is SYDVKM. DNA for the CDR3: TGTGCCAGCTTTGGTGGACAGGCCCTAGGCTCCTGCGAGCAGTACTTC. It is translated as CASFGGQALGSCEQYF.

This clone has just one count. This chain connects TRBV2 to TRBJ1-1; weak D call: TRBD1 (5 bases). Germline V gene data show CDR1 as SNHLY and CDR2 as FYNNEI. This CDR3 is built from 13 residues. Trimming removed 10 bases from V and 4 bases from J, with 16 bases in between. The CDR3 protein is CANTQGWATEAFF. The CDR3 nucleotides are TGTGCCAACACCCAGGGTTGGGCCACTGAAGCTTTCTTT.

This clone was observed a handful of times. The V call is TRBV30, the J call TRBJ2-5, with 14 bases fitting TRBD2. Looked up from germline, CDR1 is GTSNPN and CDR2 is SVGIG (reference sequence). CDR3 length equals 16 residues. V was clipped by 3 bases and J by 4 bases; unmatched bases: 7. CDR3 sequence reads: CAWRTGTSGSGETQYF. In nucleotides, the CDR3 is TGTGCCTGGAGGACCGGGACTAGCGGGAGTGGAGAGACCCAGTACTTC.

V is TRBV14 and J is TRBJ2-2, with 7 bases fitting TRBD2. Per germline, CDR1 SGHDN and CDR2 FVKESK. CDR3 length: 17 residues. The V segment lost 1 base and the J segment 3 bases; nucleotides outside the gene matches: 8. For the CDR3, the DNA is TGTGCCAGCAGCCAAGCGGTGACTAGCATCGACACCGGGGAGCTGTTTTTT. This translates into CASSQAVTSIDTGELFF.

The gene calls are TRBV18 and TRBJ2-5; 14 nucleotides align to TRBD2. In germline, CDR1 is KGHSH, CDR2 LQKENI. V shed 2 bases, J shed 5 bases, and the junction held 7 bases outside the gene matches. The CDR3 runs to 17 residues. CDR3 amino acids: CASSPAGTSGGQETQYF. CDR3 DNA sequence: TGTGCCAGCTCACCAGCCGGGACTAGCGGGGGCCAGGAGACCCAGTACTTC.

This clone was seen a handful of times. The CDR3 DNA sequence: TGTGTCGTGCAGGGGACCTACGAGCAGTACTTC. Its translation is CVVQGTYEQYF. The chain joins TRBV30 to TRBJ2-7, with D tentatively TRBD1 (6 bases). CDR3 length: 11 residues. The V gene's germline CDR1 is GTSNPN and CDR2 SVGIG (reference sequence).

This rearrangement joins TRBV9 to TRBJ1-1; 10 positions agree with TRBD1. V lost 3 bases and J lost 5; bases outside the gene matches: 13. The CDR3 consists of 17 residues. Germline V gives CDR1 SGDLS, CDR2 YYNGEE. The CDR3 DNA is TGTGCCAGCAGCGCCGAAACCGGGACAGGGGTCGGGACTGAAGCTTTCTTT. Translation: CASSAETGTGVGTEAFF.

This clone has a handful of counts. J is TRBJ2-3 and V is TRBV11-3; D ambiguous. Germline loops: CDR1 SGHNT, CDR2 YENEEA. V lost 4 bases to trimming and J lost 0 bases, with 11 bases between them. The length of the CDR3 is 15 residues. This chain's CDR3 is CASSSPGSSTDTQYF. The CDR3 nucleotides read TGTGCCAGCAGCTCCCCGGGTAGTAGCACAGATACGCAGTATTTT.

The V call is TRBV20-1, the J call TRBJ2-7; D perhaps matches TRBD1 (6 bases). CDR3 size: 11 residues. Looked up from germline, CDR1 is DFQATT and CDR2 is SNEGSKA (reference sequence). Trimming removed 5 bases at V and 5 bases at J, with 10 bases between. The CDR3 nucleotides are TGCAGTGCTGTACAGGGTCACGAGCAGTACTTC. This codes for CSAVQGHEQYF.

The chain couples TRBV7-2 to TRBJ2-5; TRBD1 matches 9 bases. The J segment lost 0 bases and the V segment lost 5 bases, leaving 10 bases of the junction unmatched. CDR3 size: 17 residues. Germline lookup yields CDR1 SGHTA and CDR2 FQGNSA. DNA for the CDR3: TGTGCCAGCAGCCCTACACGGACAGGGGTGAACCAAGAGACCCAGTACTTC. Its protein product is CASSPTRTGVNQETQYF.

The chain combines TRBV28 with TRBJ2-6; D uncertain. The CDR3 is 15 residues long. V dropped 2 bases and J dropped 5 bases, with 10 bases sitting between them. Germline V lookup: CDR1 MDHEN, CDR2 SYDVKM. As DNA, the CDR3 is TGTGCCAGCAGTTTAGGAAGCTCGAGGGCCAACGTCCTGACTTTC. It encodes CASSLGSSRANVLTF.

In its sample, this clone was seen a few times. The CDR3 protein is CASSPNRDSLEQFF. The CDR3 nucleotides read TGTGCCAGCTCACCCAACCGGGACTCCCTTGAGCAGTTCTTC. This chain connects TRBV18 to TRBJ2-1; weak D call: TRBD2 (6 bases). Trimming took 3 bases from V and 9 from J, leaving 15 bases between them. This CDR3 has 14 residues. In germline, CDR1 is KGHSH, CDR2 LQKENI.

This clone appeared a few times. The gene calls are TRBV5-1 and TRBJ1-3; the D gene is possibly TRBD1 (6 bases). The V and J ends lost 6 bases and 1 base respectively, with 8 bases between them. The CDR3 consists of 13 residues. Germline V CDR1 and CDR2: SGHRS, YFSETQ. In nucleotides, the CDR3 is TGCGCCAGCACCGGACAGTCTGGAAACACCATATATTTT. It yields the protein CASTGQSGNTIYF. The whole variable domain, filled in from reference TRBV5-1 and TRBJ1-3, reads KAGVTQTPRYLIKTRGQQVTLSCSPISGHRSVSWYQQTPGQGLQFLFEYFSETQRNKGNFPGRFSGRQFSNSRSEMNVSTLELGDSALYLCASTGQSGNTIYFGEGSWLTVV.

This clone was found once. This chain connects TRBV5-4 to TRBJ1-1, with D maybe TRBD1 (5 bases). Germline lookup yields CDR1 SGHNT and CDR2 YYREEE (reference sequence). The germline V and J ends were trimmed by 5 bases and 5 bases, with 16 bases remaining between them. The CDR3 spans 14 residues. The CDR3 sequence is CASRMQGGRTEAFF. For the CDR3, the DNA is TGTGCCAGCAGGATGCAGGGCGGAAGGACTGAAGCTTTCTTT. Combining the CDR3 with reference TRBV5-4 and TRBJ1-1 gives the whole variable domain ETGVTQSPTHLIKTRGQQVTLRCSSQSGHNTVSWYQQALGQGPQFIFQYYREEENGRGNFPPRFSGLQFPNYSSELNVNALELDDSALYLCASRMQGGRTEAFFGQGTRLTVV.

This clone turned up a few times. The gene calls are TRBV2 and TRBJ1-2; no firm D call. CDR1 is SNHLY and CDR2 is FYNNEI in the germline V gene. V dropped 2 bases and J dropped 5 bases, with 6 bases sitting between them. The CDR3 extends over 12 amino acids. The CDR3 nucleotides are TGTGCCAGCAGTGAATTGCGTTATGGCTACACCTTC. Protein sequence: CASSELRYGYTF.

Worth noting for this clone: At the DNA level, this CDR3 is encoded by other sequences in the same sample as well. The V gene is TRBV6-5, the J gene TRBJ2-3, with D hard to call. V was clipped by 2 bases and J by 2 bases, with 8 bases between them. The CDR3 length is 14 residues. Looked up from germline, CDR1 is MNHEY and CDR2 is SVGAGI. CDR3: CASSYGGSTDTQYF. The CDR3 coding sequence is TGTGCCAGCAGTTACGGTGGGTCCACAGATACGCAGTATTTT.

This clone was seen a handful of times. The chain uses TRBV7-2 and TRBJ2-3; D is possibly TRBD1 or TRBD2 (6 bases each). The CDR3 is 14 residues long. The germline V gene has CDR1 SGHTA and CDR2 FQGNSA. The V gene lost 1 base and the J gene lost 5 bases, with 10 bases spanning the gap. Here the CDR3 DNA reads TGTGCCAGCAGCTTAGGGGGGGCCGGAGATACGCAGTATTTT. Translating it yields CASSLGGAGDTQYF.

The rearrangement uses TRBV5-1 and TRBJ2-4; tentative D call: TRBD1 (6 bases). The CDR3 covers 16 residues. V shed 0 bases and J shed 9 bases, with 19 bases lying between them. Germline-derived CDR1 and CDR2 are SGHRS and YFSETQ. CDR3 amino acids: CASSLEMSPARGIQYF. The CDR3 DNA sequence: TGCGCCAGCAGCTTGGAGATGTCACCAGCCAGGGGCATTCAGTACTTC.